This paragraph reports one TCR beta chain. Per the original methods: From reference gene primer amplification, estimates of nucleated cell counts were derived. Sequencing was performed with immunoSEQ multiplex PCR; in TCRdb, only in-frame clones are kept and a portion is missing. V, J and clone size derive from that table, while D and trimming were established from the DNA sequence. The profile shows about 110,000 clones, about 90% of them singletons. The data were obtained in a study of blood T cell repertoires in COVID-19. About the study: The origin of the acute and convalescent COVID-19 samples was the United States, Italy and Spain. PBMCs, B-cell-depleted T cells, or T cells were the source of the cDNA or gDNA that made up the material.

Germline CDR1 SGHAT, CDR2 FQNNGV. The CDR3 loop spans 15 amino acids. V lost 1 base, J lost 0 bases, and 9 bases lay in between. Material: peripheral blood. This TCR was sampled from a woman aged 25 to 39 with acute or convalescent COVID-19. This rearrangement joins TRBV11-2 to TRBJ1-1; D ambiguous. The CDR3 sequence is CASSLGHVLNTEAFF. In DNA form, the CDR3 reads TGTGCCAGCAGCTTAGGACATGTCTTGAACACTGAAGCTTTCTTT.